These 21 T cell receptor beta chains were all obtained from the same sample, sequenced in a study of beta chain features in type 1 diabetes. TCRB transcripts that were expressed got sequenced, as all of the isolated RNA had been reverse transcribed. Clones were sequenced by immunoSEQ multiplex PCR, and TCRdb holds only the in-frame ones, with some missing. Of a few hundred thousand clones listed, less than 15% are singletons. The sample comprised naive CD4+ T cells from blood. The receptors were sampled from a woman under 30 in good health.

J is TRBJ1-1 and V is TRBV14, with D possibly TRBD1 on 5 matching bases. V was shortened by 1 base and J by 0 bases, with 6 bases between the two germline ends. The CDR3 is 14 amino acids. Germline V lookup: CDR1 SGHDN, CDR2 FVKESK. The CDR3 DNA reads as TGTGCCAGCAGCCAAGTCAGGGTGAACACTGAAGCTTTCTTT. Protein sequence: CASSQVRVNTEAFF.

This clone has only a few counts. The gene calls are TRBV7-9 and TRBJ1-1, with 7 positions matching TRBD1. Germline lookup yields CDR1 SEHNR and CDR2 FQNEAQ (reference sequence). This CDR3 region has 15 residues. With 1 base clipped from V and 7 bases from J, the junction kept 9 bases outside the gene matches. The CDR3 loop is CASSLGDLGQLEAFF. The CDR3 bases are TGTGCCAGCAGCTTAGGGGATCTGGGACAGCTTGAAGCTTTCTTT.

This clone was detected only a few times. V and J are TRBV6-4 and TRBJ1-2; D possibly corresponds to TRBD1 (6 bases). The V end lost 4 bases, the J end lost 7 bases, and 7 bases lay between the germline ends. CDR3 length: 11 amino acids. CDR1 MRHNA and CDR2 SNTAGT come from the germline V gene. The chain's CDR3 is CASSAGAGYTF. CDR3 bases: TGTGCCAGCAGTGCAGGGGCTGGCTACACCTTC.

This clone turned up a few times. The genes are TRBV28 and TRBJ2-6; 7 positions agree with TRBD1. The CDR3 has 17 residues. With V trimmed by 6 bases and J by 0 bases, 8 bases remained unmatched. Germline CDR1 reads MDHEN; CDR2 reads SYDVKM. The CDR3, as DNA: TGTGCCAGCAGAACCGGGACAGCAAGCTCTGGGGCCAACGTCCTGACTTTC. The encoded protein is CASRTGTASSGANVLTF.

This clone turned up a few times. Compared with germline, one end of the junction differs, possibly owing to a read error. The rearrangement links TRBV7-7 to TRBJ1-2; TRBD1 agrees at 9 bases. This CDR3 region has 15 residues. Germline CDR1 and CDR2: SSHAT and FNYEAQ (reference sequence). CDR3 in DNA: TGTGCTAGCAGCTCAAGGACAGGGGCATCCTATGGCTACACCTTC. Translated: CASSSRTGASYGYTF.

The CDR3 DNA reads TGTGCCAGCAGTTACCTACGGCAGGGGTCCAATGAGCAGTTCTTC. Protein: CASSYLRQGSNEQFF. This rearrangement joins TRBV6-5 to TRBJ2-1, with D possibly TRBD1 on 6 matching bases. The germline CDR1 and CDR2 sequences are MNHEY and SVGAGI. V lost 2 bases and J 6 bases, leaving 14 bases between the germline ends. The CDR3 loop spans 15 amino acids.

The CDR3 sequence: CSVEDYHGQGALQETQYF. DNA of the CDR3: TGCAGCGTTGAAGATTACCATGGACAGGGGGCCCTCCAAGAGACCCAGTACTTC. The chain carries TRBV29-1 and TRBJ2-5; 11 nucleotides match TRBD1. With V trimmed by 0 bases and J by 1 base, 10 bases remained unmatched. CDR1 is SQVTM and CDR2 is ANQGSEA in the germline V gene. This CDR3 has 18 residues.

This clone has just a few counts. The rearrangement uses TRBV30 and TRBJ2-1, with D possibly being TRBD2 (6 bases). The V end lost 0 bases, the J end lost 5 bases, and 20 bases lay between the germline ends. The length of the CDR3 is 17 residues. Germline loops: CDR1 GTSNPN, CDR2 SVGIG (reference sequence). This CDR3 reads CAWSVKSALAKNNEQFF. DNA for the CDR3: TGTGCCTGGAGTGTAAAGTCAGCCCTAGCGAAAAACAATGAGCAGTTCTTC.

This clone was observed a handful of times. V usage is TRBV5-1 and J usage is TRBJ2-3; 8 nucleotides agree with TRBD1. This CDR3 has 14 amino acids. J gave up 3 bases and V 2 bases, and 2 bases lay outside the gene matches. Germline loops: CDR1 SGHRS, CDR2 YFSETQ. CDR3 sequence: CASSFRGRTDTQYF. The CDR3 DNA reads TGCGCCAGCAGCTTCAGGGGGCGGACAGATACGCAGTATTTT.

The CDR3: CASSQGTGKSYEQYF. As DNA, the CDR3 is TGCGCCAGCAGCCAAGGGACAGGGAAATCCTACGAGCAGTACTTC. The V gene is TRBV4-1, the J gene TRBJ2-7; 8 bases are a match to TRBD1. There are 15 residues in the CDR3. The germline CDR1 and CDR2 sequences are MGHRA and YSYEKL. V lost 1 base and J lost 1; bases outside the gene matches: 3.

The V gene is TRBV5-1, the J gene TRBJ1-2, with TRBD1 matching over 10 bases. Germline CDR1 SGHRS, CDR2 YFSETQ. The CDR3 covers 17 residues. After removal of 4 bases from V and 8 bases from J, the junction contained 17 bases not matched to a gene. The CDR3 DNA is TGCGCCAGCAGCCAATCTCCGGGACAGGGGACACTCTGGGGCTACACCTTC. This codes for CASSQSPGQGTLWGYTF.

This clone has a handful of counts. The chain recombines TRBV27 with TRBJ2-1; D is uncertain. CDR3 size: 16 residues. The V end was cut by 1 base, the J end by 0 bases, with 10 bases between. Looked up from germline, CDR1 is MNHEY and CDR2 is SMNVEV (reference sequence). The CDR3 is CASSLWQSLSYNEQFF. CDR3 sequence (DNA): TGTGCCAGCAGTTTATGGCAGTCCCTCTCCTACAATGAGCAGTTCTTC.

The chain has TRBV29-1 and TRBJ2-1; 9 nucleotides line up with TRBD1. The germline CDR1 and CDR2 sequences are SQVTM and ANQGSEA. The junction had 10 bases not matched to a gene; V was cut back by 1 base and J by 3 bases. The CDR3 consists of 17 residues. The CDR3 DNA follows: TGCAGCGTTGAAGGGACAGGGGTTAGAATTAACTACAATGAGCAGTTCTTC. It translates to CSVEGTGVRINYNEQFF.

This clone came up a few times. This chain links TRBV19 with TRBJ2-7, with TRBD1 identical over 7 bases. V trimming: 8 bases; J trimming: 0 bases; junction bases outside the gene matches: 4. This CDR3 comprises 13 residues. Germline V lookup: CDR1 LNHDA, CDR2 SQIVND (reference sequence). The CDR3 loop is CASEDRISYEQYF. The CDR3 nucleotides read TGTGCCAGTGAGGACAGGATCTCCTACGAGCAGTACTTC. The variable domain in full, completed from reference TRBV19 and TRBJ2-7, reads DGGITQSPKYLFRKEGQNVTLSCEQNLNHDAMYWYRQDPGQGLRLIYYSQIVNDFQKGDIAEGYSVSREKKESFPLTVTSAQKNPTAFYLCASEDRISYEQYFGPGTRLTVT.

In its sample, this clone was seen a few times. The J gene is TRBJ2-5, the V gene TRBV28; D unclear. CDR3 length equals 12 residues. V lost 3 bases to trimming and J lost 5 bases, with 7 bases between them. Germline V gene sequence: CDR1 MDHEN, CDR2 SYDVKM. The CDR3 DNA reads TGTGCCAGCAGTTTTGATCGGGAGACCCAGTACTTC. This sequence encodes CASSFDRETQYF.

This clone has at least ten counts. This rearrangement joins TRBV14 to TRBJ2-1; 7 bases align to TRBD2. Germline values: CDR1 SGHDN, CDR2 FVKESK. The length of the CDR3 is 16 residues. V lost 3 bases to trimming and J lost 0 bases; unmatched junction nucleotides: 5. The CDR3 loop reads CASSQVVAGSYNEQFF. In DNA, the CDR3 is TGTGCCAGCAGCCAGGTTGTAGCGGGCTCCTACAATGAGCAGTTCTTC. Based on the CDR3 plus reference TRBV14 and TRBJ2-1, the full variable domain is EAGVTQFPSHSVIEKGQTVTLRCDPISGHDNLYWYRRVMGKEIKFLLHFVKESKQDESGMPNNRFLAERTGGTYSTLKVQPAELEDSGVYFCASSQVVAGSYNEQFFGPGTRLTVL.

Only a few counts were recorded for this clone. This chain joins TRBV7-2 and TRBJ1-5, with D hard to call. V lost 2 bases, J lost 6 bases, and 5 bases lay in between. The CDR3 covers 12 residues. Germline V gene data show CDR1 as SGHTA and CDR2 as FQGNSA. As DNA, the CDR3 is TGTGCCAGCAGCTTACGGGGTCAGCCCCAGCATTTT. Its protein product is CASSLRGQPQHF.

The gene calls are TRBV19 and TRBJ1-5; D unclear. Trimming cost V 1 base and J 1 base, with 11 bases left between them. The CDR3 extends over 16 amino acids. Germline V gives CDR1 LNHDA, CDR2 SQIVND (reference sequence). The CDR3 is CASSIVGRISNQPQHF. Written as DNA, the CDR3 is TGTGCCAGTAGTATAGTTGGCAGAATCAGCAATCAGCCCCAGCATTTT.

This clone was seen only once. The genes are TRBV6-5 and TRBJ1-1; TRBD1 aligns across 8 bases. CDR3 length: 14 amino acids. With V trimmed by 6 bases and J by 10 bases, 13 bases remained unmatched. Per the germline V gene, CDR1 is MNHEY and CDR2 is SVGAGI. The CDR3 DNA reads as TGTGCCAGCAGCCCAGGACAGGGTAGCCTTACAGCTTTCTTT. This sequence encodes CASSPGQGSLTAFF.

The V and J genes are TRBV4-3 and TRBJ2-7, with 9 bases identical to TRBD2. Germline lookup yields CDR1 LGHNA and CDR2 YSLEER. The junction had 18 bases not matched to a gene; V was cut back by 1 base and J by 5 bases. This CDR3 has 19 amino acids. CDR3 amino acids: CASSQALPRGSSGSHEQYF. The DNA of the CDR3 is TGCGCCAGCAGCCAAGCCCTACCCCGGGGGAGTAGCGGGAGCCACGAGCAGTACTTC.

This clone was seen a few times. This chain links TRBV2 with TRBJ1-2; D is unclear. Trimming left V 7 bases short and J 7 bases short, with 16 bases between. The CDR3 length is 13 residues. The germline V gene encodes CDR1 SNHLY and CDR2 FYNNEI. CDR3 residues: CASNEREVGGYTF. Written as DNA, the CDR3 is TGTGCCAGCAACGAGAGGGAAGTGGGTGGCTACACCTTC.